The next 22 T cell receptor beta chains were all read from a single sample in a study of blood T cells in healthy people across ages. Together with a sample-barcoded 5' primer, a J-beta primer mix was included in a second PCR lasting about 7 to 12 cycles. In TCRdb, the 5' RACE reads were re-called with MiXCR into one record per CDR3 protein. The sample consists of approximately 680,000 distinct CDR3 sequences, about 30% of them appearing once. The sample taken for sequencing was blood. Receptor source: an elderly woman in good health.

The J gene is TRBJ2-3, the V gene TRBV9, with TRBD1 as a possible D gene (6 bases). V gave up 0 bases and J gave up 6 bases, with 23 bases separating them. The germline CDR1 and CDR2 sequences are SGDLS and YYNGEE. The CDR3 is made up of 18 amino acids. The chain's CDR3 is CASSVATNKGDRGDTQYF. CDR3 nucleotides: TGTGCCAGCAGCGTAGCTACGAACAAGGGGGATAGAGGGGATACGCAGTATTTT. Using reference TRBV9 and TRBJ2-3 for the parts outside the CDR3, the full variable domain is DSGVTQTPKHLITATGQRVTLRCSPRSGDLSVYWYQQSLDQGLQFLIQYYNGEERAKGNILERFSAQQFPDLHSELNLSSLELGDSALYFCASSVATNKGDRGDTQYFGPGTRLTVL.

The rearrangement uses TRBV6-1 and TRBJ2-2, with 8 bases fitting TRBD1. The germline V gene has CDR1 MNHNS and CDR2 SASEGT. The CDR3 spans 17 residues. With 2 bases clipped from V and 2 bases from J, the junction kept 7 bases outside the gene matches. Written as DNA, the CDR3 is TGTGCCAGCAGTGAATGGCGACAGGGGTCAAACACCGGGGAGCTGTTTTTT. Translation gives CASSEWRQGSNTGELFF.

The rearrangement joins TRBV5-1 to TRBJ2-2; unclear D gene. The V gene's germline CDR1 is SGHRS and CDR2 YFSETQ. V dropped 0 bases and J dropped 4 bases, with 10 bases sitting between them. The CDR3 extends over 15 amino acids. The CDR3 DNA reads TGCGCCAGCAGCTTGGAGGATTTTACCACCGGGGAGCTGTTTTTT. This translates into CASSLEDFTTGELFF. Full variable domain (outside the CDR3, taken from reference TRBV5-1 and TRBJ2-2): KAGVTQTPRYLIKTRGQQVTLSCSPISGHRSVSWYQQTPGQGLQFLFEYFSETQRNKGNFPGRFSGRQFSNSRSEMNVSTLELGDSALYLCASSLEDFTTGELFFGEGSRLTVL.

The V call is TRBV12-3 or TRBV12-4, the J call TRBJ2-3; tentative D call: TRBD2 (5 bases). V dropped 7 bases and J dropped 4 bases, with 12 bases sitting between them. The CDR3 loop spans 13 amino acids. The CDR3 sequence is CASTTLGADTQYF. DNA of the CDR3: TGTGCCAGCACCACATTGGGAGCAGATACGCAGTATTTT.

This clonotype was seen many times. The chain uses TRBV6-2 or TRBV6-3 and TRBJ2-7; perhaps TRBD1 as D (5 bases). The CDR3 contains 16 residues. The V gene lost 0 bases and the J gene lost 5 bases, with 17 bases spanning the gap. Germline V gives CDR1 MNHEY, CDR2 SVGEGT. The CDR3 reads CASSYSRAQGFDEQYF. The CDR3 DNA follows: TGTGCCAGCAGTTACTCGAGAGCTCAGGGTTTCGACGAGCAGTACTTC.

This chain connects TRBV9 to TRBJ2-2; the D call may be TRBD1 or TRBD2 (5 bases each). This CDR3 spans 16 amino acids. Germline assignment: CDR1 SGDLS and CDR2 YYNGEE. V lost 1 base, J lost 0 bases, and 10 bases lay in between. CDR3 coding DNA: TGTGCCAGCAGCGTAAGAGGGGACCCGAACACCGGGGAGCTGTTTTTT. This gives the protein CASSVRGDPNTGELFF.

Comment on this clonotype: At one boundary the junction diverges from the germline segment, which might be a read error. As DNA, the CDR3 is TGCACCAGCAGCTTGGGGAAGGGTGAAGCTTTCTTT. Its translation: CTSSLGKGEAFF. V gene TRBV5-1 combines with J gene TRBJ1-1; D call uncertain. The CDR3 loop spans 12 amino acids. Germline V gene lookup returns CDR1 SGHRS and CDR2 YFSETQ.

CDR3: CASSPYLRTVNYGYTF. The CDR3 nucleotides read TGTGCCAGCAGCCCCTACCTAAGGACAGTAAACTATGGCTACACCTTC. The genes are TRBV14 and TRBJ1-2; weak D call: TRBD1 (6 bases). Trimming cost V 4 bases and J 2 bases, with 17 bases left between them. CDR3 length: 16 residues. Per germline, CDR1 SGHDN and CDR2 FVKESK.

This clonotype was found many times. V gene TRBV30 combines with J gene TRBJ2-3; no definite D call. The CDR3 is made up of 16 amino acids. Trimming shortened V by 1 base and J by 2 bases, and 16 bases separated the two germline ends. Germline loops: CDR1 GTSNPN, CDR2 SVGIG (reference sequence). CDR3 loop: CAWSGGRSPFTDTQYF. CDR3 in DNA: TGTGCCTGGAGTGGAGGCAGATCTCCGTTCACAGATACGCAGTATTTT.

This clonotype appeared many times. The chain has TRBV27 and TRBJ2-7; possible D gene TRBD1, 6 bases. The CDR3 is 14 residues long. The V gene's germline CDR1 is MNHEY and CDR2 SMNVEV (reference sequence). Deletions cut 4 bases from V and 5 bases from J, with 15 bases between. In DNA form, the CDR3 reads TGTGCCAGCAGTTGGAGTAGGGGGATCGACGAGCAGTACTTC. This encodes CASSWSRGIDEQYF.

This rearrangement joins TRBV29-1 to TRBJ2-3; TRBD2 agrees at 12 bases. Germline V gives CDR1 SQVTM, CDR2 ANQGSEA. The CDR3 loop spans 13 amino acids. The CDR3 bases are TGCGCTAGCGGGAGGGCGTTTTCAGATACGCAGTATTTT. Translated, it gives CASGRAFSDTQYF.

The chain is built from TRBV15 and TRBJ2-1; 7 bases are a match to TRBD2. The CDR3 has 15 residues. V shed 4 bases and J 5 bases; nucleotides not matched to a gene: 8. Germline lookup yields CDR1 LNHNV and CDR2 YYDKDF (reference sequence). The DNA for the CDR3 is TGTGCCACCAGCATATTGACTAGCAGTCACAATGAGCAGTTCTTC. Translated, it gives CATSILTSSHNEQFF.

Remarks on this clonotype: This clone may be a read error of a much larger clone one base away. The J gene is TRBJ2-1, the V gene TRBV6-2 or TRBV6-3; 8 bases are shared with TRBD2. Judging by the DNA end, TRBJ2-7 fits better; the J call may be wrong. The CDR3 sequence is 15 residues long. Germline values: CDR1 MNHEY, CDR2 SVGEGT. The CDR3 reads CASRSSGGSYNEQYF. The CDR3 region has the DNA TGTGCCAGCAGGAGCAGCGGGGGCTCCTACAATGAGCAGTACTTC.

The chain uses TRBV12-3 or TRBV12-4 and TRBJ2-1; D unresolved. The V and J ends lost 1 base and 9 bases respectively, with 10 bases between them. The CDR3 is 13 residues long. DNA of the CDR3: TGTGCCAGCAGTTTAGATGGCGAACTTGAGCAGTTCTTC. Protein product: CASSLDGELEQFF.

This clonotype was counted only a few times. The chain uses TRBV14 and TRBJ1-1; no definite D call. The V end lost 0 bases, the J end lost 1 base, and 15 bases lay between the germline ends. Germline V gene lookup returns CDR1 SGHDN and CDR2 FVKESK. The CDR3 loop spans 17 amino acids. CDR3 in amino acids: CASSQDLVGHPNTEAFF. For the CDR3, the DNA is TGTGCCAGCAGCCAAGATCTTGTCGGGCATCCGAACACTGAAGCTTTCTTT. The entire variable domain, with the rest obtained from reference TRBV14 and TRBJ1-1, is as follows: EAGVTQFPSHSVIEKGQTVTLRCDPISGHDNLYWYRRVMGKEIKFLLHFVKESKQDESGMPNNRFLAERTGGTYSTLKVQPAELEDSGVYFCASSQDLVGHPNTEAFFGQGTRLTVV.

V and J are TRBV5-1 and TRBJ2-1; weak D call: TRBD2 (5 bases). V lost 7 bases and J 7 bases, leaving 15 bases between the germline ends. The CDR3 is made up of 13 amino acids. CDR1 and CDR2 from the germline V gene are SGHRS and YFSETQ. CDR3 region: CASAGLEENEQFF. DNA of the CDR3: TGCGCCAGCGCCGGTCTGGAGGAAAATGAGCAGTTCTTC.

This clonotype was seen a few times. A much larger clone differs from this one at a single base, so this may be a read error. The rearrangement joins TRBV6-2 or TRBV6-3 to TRBJ2-6; TRBD1 matches 7 bases. Per the germline V gene, CDR1 is MNHEY and CDR2 is SVGEGT. The CDR3 covers 19 residues. Written as DNA, the CDR3 is TGTGCCAGCAGTCCGGGATTGACAGGGATGTTCTCTGGGGCCAACGTCCGGACTTTC. Translating gives CASSPGLTGMFSGANVRTF.

About this clonotype: An end of the junction differs from the germline gene, which may be a read error. The chain links TRBV5-8 to TRBJ2-1; 10 bases are a match to TRBD1. There are 15 residues in the CDR3. The germline gives CDR1 SGHTS, CDR2 YDEGEE. CDR3: CTSSLGDRGDNEQFF. The CDR3 DNA follows: TGTACCAGCAGCTTGGGGGACAGGGGTGACAATGAGCAGTTCTTC.

At least ten counts were recorded for this clonotype. The chain links TRBV20-1 to TRBJ2-3; D is undetermined. There are 14 residues in the CDR3. CDR1 and CDR2 from the germline V gene are DFQATT and SNEGSKA (reference sequence). The CDR3 DNA sequence: TGCATCCCTCGGGCCTTCGCGGACACAGATACGCAGTATTTT. Its translation: CIPRAFADTDTQYF.

Regarding this clonotype: Since a much larger clone is just one base distant, this may be a read error. The chain uses TRBV9 and TRBJ1-2, with D unresolved. The germline gives CDR1 SGDLS, CDR2 YYNGEE. The CDR3 contains 12 residues. The DNA of the CDR3 is TGTGCCAGCAGCGTGGATCGTTATGACTACACCTTC. Translated, it gives CASSVDRYDYTF.

About this clonotype itself: This may be a read error: a much more frequent sequence differs by one nucleotide. The chain's CDR3 is CSAGGLTYNEQFF. In DNA form, the CDR3 reads TGCAGTGCTGGAGGACTGACCTACAATGAGCAGTTCTTC. V usage is TRBV20-1 and J usage is TRBJ2-1; tentatively, D is TRBD2 (5 bases). With 5 bases removed from V and 2 bases from J, the gap between germline ends came to 10 bases. This CDR3 contains 13 residues. Per the germline V gene, CDR1 is DFQATT and CDR2 is SNEGSKA (reference sequence).

This clonotype was seen repeatedly, ten times or more. The chain carries TRBV15 and TRBJ2-5; 7 bases are shared with TRBD2. V shed 1 base, J shed 5 bases, and the junction held 7 bases outside the gene matches. Germline V lookup: CDR1 LNHNV, CDR2 YYDKDF (reference sequence). This CDR3 spans 15 amino acids. The CDR3 spells CATSRVNGGRETQYF. The CDR3 DNA is TGTGCCACCAGCAGAGTCAACGGGGGGAGGGAGACCCAGTACTTC.